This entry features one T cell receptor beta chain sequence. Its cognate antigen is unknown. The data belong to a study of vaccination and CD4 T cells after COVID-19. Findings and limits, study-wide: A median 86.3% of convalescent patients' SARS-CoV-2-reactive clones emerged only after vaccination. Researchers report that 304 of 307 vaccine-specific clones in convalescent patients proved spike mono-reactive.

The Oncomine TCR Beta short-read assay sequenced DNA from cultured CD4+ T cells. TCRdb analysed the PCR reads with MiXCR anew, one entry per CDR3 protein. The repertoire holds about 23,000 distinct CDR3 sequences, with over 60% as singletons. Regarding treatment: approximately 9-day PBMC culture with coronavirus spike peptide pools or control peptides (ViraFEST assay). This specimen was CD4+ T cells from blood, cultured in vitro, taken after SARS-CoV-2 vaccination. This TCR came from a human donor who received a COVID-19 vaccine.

The CDR3 DNA reads TGTGCCACCAGCAGATCAACGGGACAGTCCTACGAGCAGTACTTC. Protein: CATSRSTGQSYEQYF. The chain joins TRBV15 to TRBJ2-7; TRBD1 aligns across 7 bases. This CDR3 is 15 amino acids long. Germline V gene lookup returns CDR1 LNHNV and CDR2 YYDKDF (reference sequence). With 2 bases clipped from V and 1 base from J, the junction kept 5 bases outside the gene matches.